Below, 21 T cell receptor beta chains from the same sample are listed, as sequenced in a study of T cell responses to AZD1222 COVID-19 vaccine. The repertoire was sequenced with immunoSEQ multiplex PCR; TCRdb's copy has only in-frame clones and lacks some. The sample records around 130,000 clones, 90% being singletons. The material sequenced was peripheral blood, taken 28 days after the second dose of the MenACWY control vaccine. All receptors come from an adult who received the MenACWY meningococcal vaccine as a control.

The chain joins TRBV28 to TRBJ2-7; a possible D gene is TRBD1 (8 bases). The germline CDR1 and CDR2 sequences are MDHEN and SYDVKM. V dropped 3 bases and J dropped 3 bases, with 15 bases sitting between them. The CDR3 sequence is 15 residues long. The CDR3 is CASSFRGRGGYEQYF. The CDR3 DNA reads as TGTGCCAGCAGTTTCAGGGGGCGCGGGGGCTACGAGCAGTACTTC.

V usage is TRBV18 and J usage is TRBJ2-2, with 9 bases aligning to TRBD1. The CDR3 spans 16 residues. CDR1 KGHSH and CDR2 LQKENI come from the germline V gene. Losses at the gene ends were 4 bases for V and 3 bases for J; bases not matched to a gene: 6. CDR3 DNA: TGTGCCAGCTCACGGGACAGGGATTGGTACACCGGGGAGCTGTTTTTT. Protein: CASSRDRDWYTGELFF. The whole variable domain, filled in from reference TRBV18 and TRBJ2-2, reads NAGVMQNPRHLVRRRGQEARLRCSPMKGHSHVYWYRQLPEEGLKFMVYLQKENIIDESGMPKERFSAEFPKEGPSILRIQQVVRGDSAAYFCASSRDRDWYTGELFFGEGSRLTVL.

The gene calls are TRBV15 and TRBJ1-5; TRBD1 aligns across 9 bases. The CDR3 extends over 15 amino acids. CDR1 is LNHNV and CDR2 is YYDKDF in the germline V gene (reference sequence). J was trimmed by 2 bases and V by 5 bases; bases with no gene match: 4. The DNA for the CDR3 is TGTGCCACCAGCCATCGGACAGGGGGCAATCAGCCCCAGCATTTT. This translates into CATSHRTGGNQPQHF.

The chain carries TRBV24-1 and TRBJ2-1; D call uncertain. The V and J ends lost 2 bases and 7 bases respectively, with 17 bases between them. The CDR3 is 16 residues long. The germline CDR1 and CDR2 sequences are KGHDR and SFDVKD. CDR3 DNA sequence: TGTGCCACCAGTGATTCCCCCGGGTCTGGAAAGAATGAGCAGTTCTTC. Its protein is CATSDSPGSGKNEQFF.

The chain is built from TRBV5-1 and TRBJ1-4; D might be TRBD1 (6 bases). Trimming shortened V by 4 bases and J by 0 bases, and 10 bases separated the two germline ends. Germline V gene lookup returns CDR1 SGHRS and CDR2 YFSETQ. The length of the CDR3 is 15 residues. The CDR3 loop reads CASSPQGTTNEKLFF. For the CDR3, the DNA is TGCGCCAGCAGCCCCCAGGGGACAACTAATGAAAAACTGTTTTTT.

V is TRBV4-1 and J is TRBJ1-4; D uncertain. The CDR3 totals 15 residues. Trimming removed 1 base at V and 0 bases at J, with 6 bases between. The germline V gene has CDR1 MGHRA and CDR2 YSYEKL. CDR3 in amino acids: CASSQVSATNEKLFF. The CDR3 DNA sequence: TGCGCCAGCAGCCAAGTCTCAGCAACTAATGAAAAACTGTTTTTT.

The chain links TRBV28 to TRBJ2-7; D is unclear. CDR3 length: 14 amino acids. Trimming shortened V by 4 bases and J by 2 bases, and 12 bases separated the two germline ends. Germline V gives CDR1 MDHEN, CDR2 SYDVKM. CDR3 region: CASSSIGQTYEQYV. For the CDR3, the DNA is TGTGCCAGCAGTTCCATAGGGCAGACCTACGAGCAGTACGTC.

This chain uses TRBV4-3 with TRBJ2-4; D assignment may be TRBD1 or TRBD2 (5 bases each). The germline V gene has CDR1 LGHNA and CDR2 YSLEER. This CDR3 has 21 residues. Trimming left V 4 bases short and J 0 bases short, with 28 bases between. CDR3 sequence (DNA): TGCGCCAGCAGCCCAGATGGCGAGGTGGGGGTGGCTAATAAAGCCAAAAACATTCAGTACTTC. As protein: CASSPDGEVGVANKAKNIQYF.

The chain has TRBV2 and TRBJ2-5; 12 nucleotides line up with TRBD2. J gave up 5 bases and V 2 bases, and 0 bases lay outside the gene matches. Germline CDR1 reads SNHLY; CDR2 reads FYNNEI. This CDR3 comprises 14 residues. In DNA form, the CDR3 reads TGTGCCAGCAGTGAAACTAGCGGGGGGGAGACCCAGTACTTC. Its protein is CASSETSGGETQYF.

This chain uses TRBV10-3 with TRBJ2-2; the D gene is possibly TRBD1 (5 bases). V gave up 2 bases and J gave up 4 bases, with 5 bases separating them. The CDR3 has 13 residues. Germline values: CDR1 ENHRY, CDR2 SYGVKD. CDR3 DNA: TGTGCCATCAGTGAGCAGGGCACCGGGGAGCTGTTTTTT. Translated, it gives CAISEQGTGELFF.

DNA of the CDR3: TGTGCCAGAAGCCAGGGGACAGACCGAGACTATGGCTACACCTTC. It translates to CARSQGTDRDYGYTF. This chain links TRBV5-3 with TRBJ1-2; 7 nucleotides agree with TRBD1. TRBV5-3 belongs to the ORF category, with a function that is uncertain. With V trimmed by 4 bases and J by 3 bases, 9 bases remained unmatched. There are 15 residues in the CDR3.

This chain uses TRBV18 with TRBJ2-1; perhaps TRBD1 as D (5 bases). This CDR3 comprises 12 residues. Germline CDR1 reads KGHSH; CDR2 reads LQKENI. V shed 3 bases and J shed 8 bases, with 8 bases lying between them. CDR3 nucleotide sequence: TGTGCCAGCTCACCTCTAGGGGATGAGCAGTTCTTC. It translates to CASSPLGDEQFF.

This chain joins TRBV7-2 and TRBJ1-2; no definite D call. Trimming cost V 0 bases and J 5 bases, with 13 bases left between them. This CDR3 region has 15 residues. The V gene's germline CDR1 is SGHTA and CDR2 FQGNSA. The CDR3 coding sequence is TGTGCCAGCAGCTTAGCCCCGGGGTTAGAATATGGCTACACCTTC. Protein product: CASSLAPGLEYGYTF.

The chain joins TRBV2 to TRBJ1-1, with 7 bases that match TRBD1. This CDR3 region has 15 residues. V gave up 2 bases and J gave up 2 bases; unmatched junction bases: 5. Germline-derived CDR1 and CDR2 are SNHLY and FYNNEI. The CDR3 bases are TGTGCCAGCAGTGAACCCAGGGGGGGAAACACTGAAGCTTTCTTT. Amino acids: CASSEPRGGNTEAFF.

This chain joins TRBV6-6 and TRBJ1-6; D remains ambiguous. CDR3 length: 14 amino acids. The germline V gene encodes CDR1 MNHNY and CDR2 SVGAGI (reference sequence). Trimming removed 3 bases at V and 7 bases at J, with 10 bases between. The chain's CDR3 is CASSYGQKNSPLHF. CDR3 DNA sequence: TGTGCCAGCAGTTATGGGCAGAAGAATTCACCCCTCCACTTT.

The chain carries TRBV14 and TRBJ1-3, with D maybe TRBD1 (5 bases). Germline CDR1 is SGHDN and CDR2 is FVKESK. The ends were cut back, 4 bases at V and 0 bases at J, with 10 bases in the middle. The CDR3 is 15 amino acids. The CDR3 DNA reads as TGTGCCAGCAGCCGGGACGGGGTCTCTGGAAACACCATATATTTT. Translation: CASSRDGVSGNTIYF.

In this sample, this clone turned up once. The V call is TRBV6-5, the J call TRBJ2-7; TRBD1 or TRBD2 may be the D gene (5 bases each). The ends were cut back, 8 bases at V and 3 bases at J, with 17 bases in the middle. The germline CDR1 and CDR2 sequences are MNHEY and SVGAGI. This CDR3 region has 14 residues. The CDR3 loop is CASRTRDGNYEQYF. In DNA, the CDR3 is TGTGCCAGCCGAACCCGGGACGGCAACTACGAGCAGTACTTC.

The chain recombines TRBV6-2 or TRBV6-3 with TRBJ2-3, with D possibly matching TRBD2 (6 bases). Germline values: CDR1 MNHEY, CDR2 SVGEGT. Trimming pared 2 bases from V and 0 bases from J, leaving 15 bases between. The CDR3 contains 17 residues. This CDR3 is CASSYTTRRGSTDTQYF. The CDR3 DNA sequence: TGTGCCAGCAGTTACACGACTAGGAGAGGGAGCACAGATACGCAGTATTTT.

This CDR3 is CATLAKNTGELFF. CDR3 nucleotides: TGTGCCACCTTAGCGAAAAACACCGGGGAGCTGTTTTTT. The chain employs TRBV15 and TRBJ2-2, with D perhaps matching TRBD2 (5 bases). Germline V gene data show CDR1 as LNHNV and CDR2 as YYDKDF (reference sequence). V shed 8 bases and J shed 2 bases, with 9 bases lying between them. This CDR3 is 13 amino acids long.

This chain uses TRBV7-2 with TRBJ2-7, with 8 positions matching TRBD2. This CDR3 spans 15 amino acids. Germline V lookup: CDR1 SGHTA, CDR2 FQGNSA. V was clipped by 5 bases and J by 3 bases; unmatched bases: 9. Here the CDR3 reads CASSPGGAGGYEQYF. The CDR3 region has the DNA TGTGCCAGCAGCCCTGGGGGGGCGGGAGGCTACGAGCAGTACTTC.

The rearrangement joins TRBV10-1 to TRBJ2-5; TRBD2 matches 9 bases. This CDR3 comprises 16 residues. The V gene end was trimmed by 0 bases and the J gene end by 7 bases; junction bases not matched to a gene: 9. CDR1 and CDR2 (germline): WNHNN, SYGVQD (reference sequence). The CDR3 here is CASSESSREGLGTQYF. The CDR3 DNA follows: TGCGCCAGCAGTGAGTCTTCGCGGGAGGGCCTCGGGACCCAGTACTTC.